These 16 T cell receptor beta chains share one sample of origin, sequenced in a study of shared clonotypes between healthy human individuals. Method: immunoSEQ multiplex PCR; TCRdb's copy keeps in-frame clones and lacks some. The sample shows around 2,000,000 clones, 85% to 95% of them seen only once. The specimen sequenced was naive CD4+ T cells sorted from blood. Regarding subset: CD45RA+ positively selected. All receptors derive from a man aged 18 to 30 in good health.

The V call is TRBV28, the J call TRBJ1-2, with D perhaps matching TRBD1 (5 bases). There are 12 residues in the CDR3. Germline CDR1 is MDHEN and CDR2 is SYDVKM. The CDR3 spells CAGGGGSYGYTF. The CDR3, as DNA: TGTGCGGGGGGTGGAGGGAGTTATGGCTACACCTTC.

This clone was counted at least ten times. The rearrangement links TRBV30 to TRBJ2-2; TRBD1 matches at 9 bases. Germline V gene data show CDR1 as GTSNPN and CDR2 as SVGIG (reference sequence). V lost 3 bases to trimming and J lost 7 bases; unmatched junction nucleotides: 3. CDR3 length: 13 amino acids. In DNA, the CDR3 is TGTGCCTGGAGGAGACAGGGGGACGGGGAGCTGTTTTTT. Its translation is CAWRRQGDGELFF. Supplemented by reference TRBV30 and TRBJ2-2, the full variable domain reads SQTIHQWPATLVQPVGSPLSLECTVEGTSNPNLYWYRQAAGRGLQLLFYSVGIGQISSEVPQNLSASRPQDRQFILSSKKLLLSDSGFYLCAWRRQGDGELFFGEGSRLTVL.

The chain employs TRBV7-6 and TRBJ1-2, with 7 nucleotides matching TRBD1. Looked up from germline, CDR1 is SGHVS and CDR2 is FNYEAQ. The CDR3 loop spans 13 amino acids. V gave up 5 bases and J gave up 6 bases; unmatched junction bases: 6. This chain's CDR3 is CASSKLQGDGYTF. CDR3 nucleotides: TGTGCCAGCAGCAAACTGCAGGGGGATGGCTACACCTTC.

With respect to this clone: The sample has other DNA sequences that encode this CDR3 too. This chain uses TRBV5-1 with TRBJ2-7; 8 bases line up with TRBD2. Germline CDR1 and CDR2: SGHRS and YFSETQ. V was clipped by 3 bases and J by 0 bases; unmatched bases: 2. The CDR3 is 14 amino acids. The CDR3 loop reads CASSSGGSSYEQYF. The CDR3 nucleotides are TGCGCCAGCAGCTCGGGGGGGAGCTCCTACGAGCAGTACTTC.

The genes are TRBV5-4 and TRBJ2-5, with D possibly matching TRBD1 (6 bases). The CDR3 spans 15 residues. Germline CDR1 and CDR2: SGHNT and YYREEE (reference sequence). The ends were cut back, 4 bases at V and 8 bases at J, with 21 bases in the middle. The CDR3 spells CASSRREDSLITQYF. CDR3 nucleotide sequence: TGTGCCAGCAGCCGAAGAGAGGACAGTCTGATAACCCAGTACTTC.

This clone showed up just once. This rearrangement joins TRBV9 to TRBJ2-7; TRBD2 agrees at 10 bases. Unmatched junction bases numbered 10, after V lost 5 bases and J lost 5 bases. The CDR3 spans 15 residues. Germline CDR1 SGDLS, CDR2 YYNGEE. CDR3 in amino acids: CASSKREGARDEQYF. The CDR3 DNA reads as TGTGCCAGCAGTAAGCGGGAGGGGGCCCGGGACGAGCAGTACTTC. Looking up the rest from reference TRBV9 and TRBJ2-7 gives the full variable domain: DSGVTQTPKHLITATGQRVTLRCSPRSGDLSVYWYQQSLDQGLQFLIQYYNGEERAKGNILERFSAQQFPDLHSELNLSSLELGDSALYFCASSKREGARDEQYFGPGTRLTVT.

This CDR3 reads CASRQGRSYGYTF. The CDR3 DNA is TGTGCCAGCAGACAGGGCCGTTCCTATGGCTACACCTTC. The V call is TRBV2, the J call TRBJ1-2; D may be TRBD1 (6 bases). The V gene lost 6 bases and the J gene lost 4 bases, with 12 bases spanning the gap. The CDR3 contains 13 residues. Per the germline V gene, CDR1 is SNHLY and CDR2 is FYNNEI.

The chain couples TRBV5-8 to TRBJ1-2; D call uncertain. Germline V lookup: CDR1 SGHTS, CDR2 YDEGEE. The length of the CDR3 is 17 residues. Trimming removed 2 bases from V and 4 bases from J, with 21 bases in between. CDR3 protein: CASSFMPRAEDSYGYTF. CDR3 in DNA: TGTGCCAGCAGCTTTATGCCAAGGGCGGAGGATAGCTATGGCTACACCTTC.

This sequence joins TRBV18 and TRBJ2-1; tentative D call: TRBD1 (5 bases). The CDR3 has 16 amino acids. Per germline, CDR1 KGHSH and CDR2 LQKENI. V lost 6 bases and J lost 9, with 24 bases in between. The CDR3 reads CASSLNGAPIGGEQFF. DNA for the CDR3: TGTGCCAGCTCTCTAAATGGGGCGCCCATCGGCGGTGAGCAGTTCTTC.

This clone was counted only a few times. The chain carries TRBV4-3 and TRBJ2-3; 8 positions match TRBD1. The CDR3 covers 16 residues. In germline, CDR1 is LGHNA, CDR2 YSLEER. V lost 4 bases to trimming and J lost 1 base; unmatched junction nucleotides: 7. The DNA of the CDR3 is TGCGCCAGCAGCCGAAACCAGGGGGCCCGCACAGATACGCAGTATTTT. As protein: CASSRNQGARTDTQYF.

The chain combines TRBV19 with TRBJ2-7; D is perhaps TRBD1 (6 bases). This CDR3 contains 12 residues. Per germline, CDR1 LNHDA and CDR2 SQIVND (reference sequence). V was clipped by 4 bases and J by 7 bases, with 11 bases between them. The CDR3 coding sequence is TGTGCCAGTAGTAACAGGGCGAATGAGCAGTACTTC. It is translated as CASSNRANEQYF.

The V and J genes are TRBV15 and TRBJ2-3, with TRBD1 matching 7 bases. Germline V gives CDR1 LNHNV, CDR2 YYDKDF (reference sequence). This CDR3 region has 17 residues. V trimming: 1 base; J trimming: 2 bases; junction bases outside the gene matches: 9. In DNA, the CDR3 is TGTGCCACCAGCAGAGGGAGAGGGACAGCTTCCACAGATACGCAGTATTTT. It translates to CATSRGRGTASTDTQYF.

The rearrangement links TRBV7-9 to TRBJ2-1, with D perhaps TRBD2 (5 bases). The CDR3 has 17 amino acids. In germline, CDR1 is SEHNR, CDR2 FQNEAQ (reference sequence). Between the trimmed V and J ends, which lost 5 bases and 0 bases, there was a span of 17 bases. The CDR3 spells CASSRRAGSSSYNEQFF. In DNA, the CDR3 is TGTGCCAGCAGCCGAAGGGCGGGCAGTAGCTCCTACAATGAGCAGTTCTTC.

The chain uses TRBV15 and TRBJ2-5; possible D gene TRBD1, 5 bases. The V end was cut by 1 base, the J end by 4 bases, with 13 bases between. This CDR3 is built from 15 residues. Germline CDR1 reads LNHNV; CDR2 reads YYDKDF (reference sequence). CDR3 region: CATSRGPTGTETQYF. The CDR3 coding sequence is TGTGCCACCAGCAGAGGTCCCACAGGAACAGAGACCCAGTACTTC.

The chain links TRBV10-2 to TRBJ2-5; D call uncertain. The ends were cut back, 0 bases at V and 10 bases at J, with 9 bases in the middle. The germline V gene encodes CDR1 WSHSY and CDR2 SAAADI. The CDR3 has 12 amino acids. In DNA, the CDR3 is TGCGCCAGCAGTGAGTCGTTATGGGGCCAGTACTTC. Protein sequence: CASSESLWGQYF.

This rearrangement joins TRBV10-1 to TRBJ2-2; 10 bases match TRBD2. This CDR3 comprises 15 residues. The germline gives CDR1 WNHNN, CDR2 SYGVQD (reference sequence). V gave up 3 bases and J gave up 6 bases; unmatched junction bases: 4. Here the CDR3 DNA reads TGCGCCAGCAGTGACCTAGCGGGAGTGGCCGGGGAGCTGTTTTTT. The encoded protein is CASSDLAGVAGELFF.